These 22 T cell receptor beta chains share one sample of origin, sequenced in a study of T cells in localized non-small cell lung cancer (TCRdb year 2020). Library method: the immunoSEQ multiplex PCR assay. TCRdb obtained this table from immuneACCESS and retained in-frame rearrangements with V and J assigned. These tables miss some clones; where compared with another copy, unresolved V genes account for less than half of the shortfall, and the remainder is unexplained. In all, the sample holds roughly 19,000 clones, and approximately 80% of those were seen once. About 4.6% of the sample is held by the ten biggest clonotypes. Material: peripheral blood, obtained before any cancer treatment. The receptor source for this set is a man aged 35-75 years with stage I lung adenocarcinoma.

The chain carries TRBV28 and TRBJ1-5; D ambiguous. CDR1 MDHEN and CDR2 SYDVKM come from the germline V gene. The length of the CDR3 is 16 residues. The V end was cut by 1 base, the J end by 0 bases, with 10 bases between. The CDR3 bases are TGTGCCAGCAGTTTATTGTCAGGTCCTAGCAATCAGCCCCAGCATTTT. This translates into CASSLLSGPSNQPQHF.

This clone was recorded a few times. This rearrangement joins TRBV30 to TRBJ2-7; TRBD2 agrees at 10 bases. This CDR3 is 14 amino acids long. The trim removed 3 bases at V and 3 bases at J, leaving 5 bases unmatched. Looked up from germline, CDR1 is GTSNPN and CDR2 is SVGIG (reference sequence). CDR3 sequence (DNA): TGTGCCTGGAGCCGGACTAGCGGAGACTACGAGCAGTACTTC. The encoded protein is CAWSRTSGDYEQYF.

On this clone itself: One end of the junction varies from germline; a read error may be responsible. This chain connects TRBV25-1 to TRBJ2-2, with D perhaps matching TRBD2 (5 bases). The germline CDR1 and CDR2 sequences are MGHDK and SYGVNS. CDR3 length: 13 amino acids. The DNA of the CDR3 is TGTGCCAGCAGTGAAACTTGGGTCCGGGGAGCTGTTTTT. The encoded protein is CASSETWVRGAVF.

This clone showed up just a few times. V is TRBV27 and J is TRBJ2-2; D tentatively fits TRBD1 or TRBD2 (6 bases each). The CDR3 extends over 14 amino acids. V lost 5 bases and J 6 bases, leaving 13 bases between the germline ends. Germline CDR1 MNHEY, CDR2 SMNVEV (reference sequence). The CDR3 region has the DNA TGTGCCAGCAGTCGGGTGGGGGGCTCCGGGGAGCTGTTTTTT. The encoded protein is CASSRVGGSGELFF.

V is TRBV19 and J is TRBJ2-2; 7 bases are a match to TRBD2. V shed 6 bases and J 3 bases; nucleotides not matched to a gene: 7. Germline V gives CDR1 LNHDA, CDR2 SQIVND (reference sequence). This CDR3 has 15 residues. CDR3 nucleotide sequence: TGTGCCAGTAGGGGTCGCGGGAGAGACACCGGGGAGCTGTTTTTT. Translated: CASRGRGRDTGELFF.

The chain recombines TRBV9 with TRBJ2-1; 10 nucleotides line up with TRBD2. The CDR3 consists of 14 residues. The germline gives CDR1 SGDLS, CDR2 YYNGEE. The junction had 5 bases not matched to a gene; V was cut back by 4 bases and J by 7 bases. CDR3 amino acids: CASSLGGLANEQFF. The CDR3 DNA is TGTGCCAGCAGCTTGGGGGGACTAGCGAATGAGCAGTTCTTC.

The chain links TRBV10-2 to TRBJ2-1, with a possible D match to TRBD2 (5 bases). Trimming left V 10 bases short and J 1 base short, with 14 bases between. Germline-derived CDR1 and CDR2 are WSHSY and SAAADI. This CDR3 comprises 14 residues. CDR3 sequence reads: CATTTSGSYNEQFF. The CDR3 DNA sequence: TGCGCCACCACGACATCGGGATCCTACAATGAGCAGTTCTTC.

The V and J genes are TRBV29-1 and TRBJ2-3; a possible D gene is TRBD1 (6 bases). Germline lookup yields CDR1 SQVTM and CDR2 ANQGSEA. The CDR3 extends over 11 amino acids. Deletions cut 6 bases from V and 6 bases from J, with 10 bases between. For the CDR3, the DNA is TGCAGCGTCGCAAGGGGGGATACGCAGTATTTT. Amino acid sequence: CSVARGDTQYF.

The chain uses TRBV6-1 and TRBJ1-1; TRBD1 aligns across 8 bases. V lost 0 bases, J lost 5 bases, and 2 bases stayed unmatched. CDR1 and CDR2 (germline): MNHNS, SASEGT. The CDR3 consists of 14 residues. This chain's CDR3 is CASSEAYRGTEAFF. The CDR3 nucleotides read TGTGCCAGCAGTGAAGCGTACAGGGGGACTGAAGCTTTCTTT.

This sequence joins TRBV7-8 and TRBJ1-1; D is ambiguous. The CDR3 is 14 amino acids. Germline CDR1 and CDR2: SGHVS and FQNEAQ. The V and J ends lost 0 bases and 1 base respectively, with 6 bases between them. This chain's CDR3 is CASSLAPGNTEAFF. The CDR3 DNA reads TGTGCCAGCAGCTTAGCACCAGGGAACACTGAAGCTTTCTTT.

Here the CDR3 DNA reads TGCGCCAGCAGCTTGGATAGCGGGAGTTTATACGAGCAGTACTTC. Amino acids: CASSLDSGSLYEQYF. The rearrangement uses TRBV5-1 and TRBJ2-7; 9 nucleotides agree with TRBD2. The length of the CDR3 is 15 residues. Germline CDR1 reads SGHRS; CDR2 reads YFSETQ. V lost 0 bases, J lost 4 bases, and 5 bases stayed unmatched.

This clone was picked up one time. This chain uses TRBV4-1 with TRBJ2-3; the D is unclear. V was cut by 0 bases and J by 1 base, with 5 bases left in between. Germline V gene sequence: CDR1 MGHRA, CDR2 YSYEKL. The CDR3 length is 14 residues. This CDR3 reads CASSQDYGTDTQYF. Here the CDR3 DNA reads TGCGCCAGCAGCCAAGATTACGGCACAGATACGCAGTATTTT.

The rearrangement links TRBV5-1 to TRBJ1-3; no clear D gene. Germline lookup yields CDR1 SGHRS and CDR2 YFSETQ. Trimming left V 1 base short and J 0 bases short, with 2 bases between. The CDR3 sequence is 13 residues long. CDR3 residues: CASSLSSGNTIYF. The CDR3 DNA is TGCGCCAGCAGCTTGTCCTCTGGAAACACCATATATTTT.

The chain carries TRBV18 and TRBJ2-1, with a possible D match to TRBD1 (6 bases). V was clipped by 6 bases and J by 2 bases, with 17 bases between them. CDR1 is KGHSH, CDR2 LQKENI, per germline. This CDR3 is 16 amino acids long. In DNA, the CDR3 is TGTGCCAGCTCTGATACACGAGGGGGTACCTACAATGAGCAGTTCTTC. It is translated as CASSDTRGGTYNEQFF.

The V call is TRBV6-6, the J call TRBJ1-5; 8 bases match TRBD1. V gave up 3 bases and J gave up 6 bases; unmatched junction bases: 7. This CDR3 comprises 15 residues. Germline-derived CDR1 and CDR2 are MNHNY and SVGAGI (reference sequence). This chain's CDR3 is CASSYGRGQGQPQHF. DNA of the CDR3: TGTGCCAGCAGTTATGGCAGGGGGCAGGGTCAGCCCCAGCATTTT.

The rearrangement joins TRBV2 to TRBJ2-7; 7 nucleotides match TRBD2. Germline values: CDR1 SNHLY, CDR2 FYNNEI. Losses at the gene ends were 2 bases for V and 4 bases for J; bases not matched to a gene: 5. The CDR3 totals 14 residues. The chain's CDR3 is CASSEWAGDYEQYF. The CDR3 DNA is TGTGCCAGCAGTGAATGGGCGGGAGATTACGAGCAGTACTTC.

CDR3 amino acids: CASSLSGNPGELFF. The DNA of the CDR3 is TGTGCCAGCAGTTTGTCGGGGAATCCCGGGGAGCTGTTTTTT. The chain couples TRBV27 to TRBJ2-2; D is possibly TRBD2 (5 bases). Germline assignment: CDR1 MNHEY and CDR2 SMNVEV (reference sequence). V shed 3 bases and J shed 6 bases, with 11 bases lying between them. The CDR3 has 14 amino acids.

V gene TRBV9 combines with J gene TRBJ2-6; D tentatively reads TRBD1 or TRBD2 (6 bases each). The CDR3 covers 14 residues. CDR1 is SGDLS, CDR2 YYNGEE, per germline. V lost 10 bases to trimming and J lost 4 bases, with 15 bases between them. The CDR3 DNA sequence: TGTGCCGGGGGCCGGGGGCCCGGGGCCAACGTCCTGACTTTC. It translates to CAGGRGPGANVLTF.

The chain is built from TRBV28 and TRBJ1-2; D perhaps matches TRBD1 (5 bases). The V gene's germline CDR1 is MDHEN and CDR2 SYDVKM. This CDR3 is built from 11 residues. V was trimmed by 5 bases and J by 7 bases, leaving 8 bases between them. CDR3 nucleotides: TGTGCCAGCAGTCCCACAGGTGGCTACACCTTC. As protein: CASSPTGGYTF.

The V call is TRBV10-3, the J call TRBJ2-2, with D perhaps TRBD1 (5 bases). The germline CDR1 and CDR2 sequences are ENHRY and SYGVKD. The CDR3 loop spans 16 amino acids. V was cut by 5 bases and J by 6 bases, with 19 bases left in between. CDR3 in amino acids: CAISKGQAGYAGELFF. The CDR3 region has the DNA TGTGCCATCAGTAAGGGTCAGGCAGGGTACGCCGGGGAGCTGTTTTTT.

The J gene is TRBJ1-2, the V gene TRBV9; D might be TRBD1 (5 bases). Trimming took off 7 bases at V and 4 bases at J, with 20 bases between the two ends. The CDR3 runs 15 residues. Germline CDR1 is SGDLS and CDR2 is YYNGEE. In DNA form, the CDR3 reads TGTGCCAGCGGAGGAGGGGCAGGAGTCACCTATGGCTACACCTTC. Translating gives CASGGGAGVTYGYTF.

J is TRBJ2-7 and V is TRBV11-2, with 8 bases aligning to TRBD2. The CDR3 has 16 residues. CDR1 is SGHAT, CDR2 FQNNGV, per germline. V lost 0 bases and J lost 8; bases outside the gene matches: 12. As DNA, the CDR3 is TGTGCCAGCAGCTTAGATGGGGCGGGAGGCAGTCTGAAGCAGTACTTC. Translation: CASSLDGAGGSLKQYF. Complete variable domain (other parts from reference TRBV11-2 and TRBJ2-7): EAGVAQSPRYKIIEKRQSVAFWCNPISGHATLYWYQQILGQGPKLLIQFQNNGVVDDSQLPKDRFSAERLKGVDSTLKIQPAKLEDSAVYLCASSLDGAGGSLKQYFGPGTRLTVT.